This TCR beta chain was captured in a study of blood T cell repertoires in COVID-19 (dated by TCRdb to the early 2020s). In terms of the full investigation: Samples covering the acute and convalescent phases of COVID-19 were provided by collaborators in the United States, Italy and Spain. The prospective study material was composed of cDNA or gDNA derived from T cells, B-cell-depleted T cells, or PBMCs. Subjects who had been exposed to COVID-19, were actively infected with it, or had recovered from it provided the deeply sampled blood TCRbeta repertoires that made up the dataset. The repertoires were made available in a free public database intended to serve as a resource for research on the immune response to SARS-CoV-2. Samples were obtained from the ongoing ImmuneRACE study (first 160 participants) and from approximately 1,200 subjects provided by 6 global collaborators. Nearly every sample came with metadata listing a de-identified subject ID, COVID-19 status, age in years and sex. Where available, HLA class I and class II types were obtained from metadata supplied by the sample provider rather than from assay-based typing. Study-wide conclusions, independent of this receptor: How much clinical and demographic metadata was included differed by source and by participant, and the metadata was provided uncurated.

Whole blood was collected in K2EDTA tubes by collaborating institutions according to the institutions' own protocols. Collaborator samples were shipped for TCRbeta analysis as frozen whole blood, isolated PBMCs, or DNA extracted from either sample type. The immunoSEQ Assay, a bias-controlled multiplex PCR, was used to amplify TCRbeta CDR3 regions from genomic DNA. Turning to the authors' computational methods: The number of nucleated cells in each sample was estimated by amplification of reference gene primers within the assay. To quantify the absolute abundance of each unique TCRbeta CDR3 rearrangement, sequence reads were collapsed and filtered. Productive Simpson clonality was computed per sample as the square root of Simpson's diversity index over productive rearrangements. TCRdb took over this immuneACCESS table, retaining in-frame rearrangements with V and J assigned. Such tables are incomplete; in checked studies, under half of the missing clones stem from an unresolved V gene, and the remainder is unexplained. From that table come the V and J calls and clone size; the DNA was used to work out D and trimming. Counted in this sample were over 300,000 clones; approximately 85% of them appeared once. More than 6% of the sample is held by the ten biggest clonotypes.

V is pared back by 7 bases and J by 10 bases, with 8 bases lying between the germline termini. The CDR3, from cysteine to phenylalanine, totals 11 residues. CDR3 DNA only is kept here, 33 bases in frame from base 1. The germline V gene encodes CDR1 MNHNY and CDR2 SVGAGI (reference sequence). The table lists this clone with many counts. Its cognate antigen has yet to be identified. The sample holds no much larger clone one base away, and base qualities are not on file. Sequenced: peripheral blood. This receptor was obtained from a human donor in a cohort sampled during active COVID-19. The chain employs TRBV6-6 and TRBJ1-6, with the D gene not confidently named. The CDR3 region: CASMRGSPLHF. The DNA sequence is as follows: TGTGCCAGCATGAGAGGCTCACCCCTCCACTTT.